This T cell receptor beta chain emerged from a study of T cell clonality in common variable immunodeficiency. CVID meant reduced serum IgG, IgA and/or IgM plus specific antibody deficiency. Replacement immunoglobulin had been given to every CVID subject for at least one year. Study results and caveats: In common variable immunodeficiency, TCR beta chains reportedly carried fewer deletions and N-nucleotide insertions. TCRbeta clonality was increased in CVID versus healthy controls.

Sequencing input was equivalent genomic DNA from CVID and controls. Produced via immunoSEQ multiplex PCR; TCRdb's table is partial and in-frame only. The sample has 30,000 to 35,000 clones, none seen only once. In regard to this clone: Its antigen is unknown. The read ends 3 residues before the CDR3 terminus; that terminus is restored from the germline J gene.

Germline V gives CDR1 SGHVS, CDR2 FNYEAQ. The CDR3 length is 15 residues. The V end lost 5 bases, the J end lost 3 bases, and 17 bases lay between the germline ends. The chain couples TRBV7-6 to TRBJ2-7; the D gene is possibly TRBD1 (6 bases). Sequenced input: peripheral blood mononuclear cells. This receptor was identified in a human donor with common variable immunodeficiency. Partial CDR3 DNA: TGTGCCAGCAGCCCAAGTAGGGACAACTACTACGAG. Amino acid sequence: CASSPSRDNYYE. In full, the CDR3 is CASSPSRDNYYEQYF.